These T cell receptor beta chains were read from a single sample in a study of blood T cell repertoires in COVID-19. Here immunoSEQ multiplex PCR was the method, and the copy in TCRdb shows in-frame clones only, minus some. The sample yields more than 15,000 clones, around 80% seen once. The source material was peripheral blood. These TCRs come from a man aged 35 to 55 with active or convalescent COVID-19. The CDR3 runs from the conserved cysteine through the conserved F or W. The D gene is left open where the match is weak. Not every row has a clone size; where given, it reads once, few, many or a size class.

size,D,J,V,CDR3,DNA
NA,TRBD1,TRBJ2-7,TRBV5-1,CASSLALAGGEQYF,TGCGCCAGCAGCTTGGCCTTGGCAGGGGGCGAGCAGTACTTC
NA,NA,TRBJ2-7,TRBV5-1,CASSLANQGSYEQYF,TGCGCCAGCAGCTTGGCCAACCAGGGTTCCTACGAGCAGTACTTC
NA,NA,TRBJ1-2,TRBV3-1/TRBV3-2,CASSQEWATGYYGYTF,TGTGCCAGCAGCCAAGAATGGGCCACAGGGTACTATGGCTACACCTTC
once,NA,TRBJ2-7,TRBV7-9,CASSFTGSRSSYEQYF,TGTGCCAGCAGCTTCACAGGGAGTCGAAGCTCCTACGAGCAGTACTTC
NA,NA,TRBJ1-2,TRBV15,CATSRDVLQGYTF,TGTGCCACCAGCAGAGATGTCCTGCAGGGCTACACCTTC
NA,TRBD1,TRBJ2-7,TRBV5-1,CASSASGTGAYEQYF,TGCGCCAGCAGCGCATCCGGGACAGGGGCCTACGAGCAGTACTTC
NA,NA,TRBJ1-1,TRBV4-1,CASSHPIIRDTEAFF,TGCGCCAGCAGCCATCCCATCATCCGGGACACTGAAGCTTTCTTT
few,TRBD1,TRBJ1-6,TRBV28,CASRGQGYSPLHF,TGTGCCAGCAGAGGACAGGGGTATTCACCCCTCCACTTT
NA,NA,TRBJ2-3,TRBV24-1,CATSDSSVSTDTQYF,TGTGCCACCAGTGATTCCAGCGTCAGCACAGATACGCAGTATTTT
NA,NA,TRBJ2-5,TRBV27,CASSLRAPQETQYF,TGTGCCAGCAGTCTTAGAGCGCCCCAAGAGACCCAGTACTTC
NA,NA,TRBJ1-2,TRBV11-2,CASSLDGLPFGYTF,TGTGCCAGCAGCTTAGATGGGCTTCCTTTCGGCTACACCTTC
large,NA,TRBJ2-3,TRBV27,CASSETDTSTDTQYF,TGTGCCAGCAGTGAGACTGATACTAGCACAGATACGCAGTATTTT
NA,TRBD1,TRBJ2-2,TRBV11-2,CASSLTGDTGELFF,TGTGCCAGCAGCTTAACAGGGGATACCGGGGAGCTGTTTTTT
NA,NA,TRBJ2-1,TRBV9,CASSVDYFNEQFF,TGTGCCAGCAGCGTAGACTACTTCAATGAGCAGTTCTTC
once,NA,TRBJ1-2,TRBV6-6,CASSPLNRPPYGYTF,TGTGCCAGCAGTCCCCTAAACAGGCCCCCCTATGGCTACACCTTC
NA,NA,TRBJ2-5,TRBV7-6,CASSLGGGAETQYF,TGTGCCAGCAGCTTAGGAGGCGGGGCAGAGACCCAGTACTTC
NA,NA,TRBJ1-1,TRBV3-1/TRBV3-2,CASSPGWTEAFF,TGTGCCAGCAGCCCCGGGTGGACTGAAGCTTTCTTT
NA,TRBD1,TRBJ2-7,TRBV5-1,CASSSGQETYAQYF,TGCGCCAGCAGCTCGGGACAGGAGACTTACGCGCAGTACTTC
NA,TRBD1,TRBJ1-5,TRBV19,CASSTNRGRDYSNQPQHF,TGTGCCAGTAGTACTAACAGGGGGCGCGATTATAGCAATCAGCCCCAGCATTTT
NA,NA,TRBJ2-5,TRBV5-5,CASSLASRETQYF,TGTGCCAGCAGCTTGGCTAGCCGGGAGACCCAGTACTTC
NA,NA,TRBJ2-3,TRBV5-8,CASNDLKQGGYGTDTQYF,TGTGCCAGCAACGACCTAAAACAGGGTGGGTACGGCACAGATACGCAGTATTTT
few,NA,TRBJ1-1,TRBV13,CASSSLDTEAFF,TGTGCCAGCAGCTCTCTGGACACGGAAGCTTTCTTT
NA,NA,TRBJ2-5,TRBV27,CASSFRGLQETQYF,TGTGCCAGCAGTTTCAGGGGCCTCCAAGAGACCCAGTACTTC
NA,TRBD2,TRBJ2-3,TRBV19,CASSIRLAVAGDTQYF,TGTGCCAGTAGTATCCGACTAGCGGTGGCTGGTGATACGCAGTATTTT
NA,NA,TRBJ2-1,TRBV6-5,CASSYSSDSLNEQFF,TGTGCCAGCAGTTACTCTTCGGACAGCCTGAATGAGCAGTTCTTC
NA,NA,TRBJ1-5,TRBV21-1,CASSKVGGCNQPQHF,TGTGCCAGCAGCAAAGTGGGGGGGTGTAATCAGCCCCAGCATTTT
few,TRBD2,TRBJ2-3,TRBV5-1,CASSSDGGAADTQYF,TGCGCCAGCAGCTCTGACGGGGGGGCGGCAGATACGCAGTATTTT
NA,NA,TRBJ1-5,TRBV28,CASSFTGFWGNQPQHF,TGTGCCAGCAGTTTTACAGGGTTTTGGGGCAATCAGCCCCAGCATTTT
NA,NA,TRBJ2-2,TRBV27,CASRRNTGELFF,TGTGCCAGTCGCAGGAACACCGGGGAGCTGTTTTTT
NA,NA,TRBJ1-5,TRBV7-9,CASSLGTVAPSNQPQHF,TGTGCCAGCAGCTTAGGCACAGTCGCTCCGAGCAATCAGCCCCAGCATTTT
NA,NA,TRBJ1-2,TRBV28,CASSPTGGIGYGYTF,TGTGCCAGCAGCCCAACCGGGGGAATAGGGTATGGCTACACCTTC
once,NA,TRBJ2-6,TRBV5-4,CASSFGGRSSGANVLTF,TGTGCCAGCAGCTTTGGGGGCAGGAGCTCTGGGGCCAACGTCCTGACTTTC
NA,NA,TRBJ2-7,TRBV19,CASSIGPPPLEQYF,TGTGCCAGTAGTATTGGCCCCCCCCCGCTCGAGCAGTACTTC
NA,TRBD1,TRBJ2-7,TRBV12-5,CASARQGANEQYF,TGTGCTAGTGCCCGACAGGGGGCAAACGAGCAGTACTTC
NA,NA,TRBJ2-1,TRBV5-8,CASSLYPYNEQFF,TGTGCCAGCAGCTTGTATCCCTACAATGAGCAGTTCTTC
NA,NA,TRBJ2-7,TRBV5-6,CASSFNWAGEFHF,TGTGCCAGCAGCTTTAATTGGGCTGGCGAATTCCACTTC
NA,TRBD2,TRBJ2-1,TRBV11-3,CASSLNSGGYNEQFF,TGTGCCAGCAGCTTAAACAGCGGGGGCTACAATGAGCAGTTCTTC
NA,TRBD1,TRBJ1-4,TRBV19,CASSSDAGTGYGKLFF,TGTGCCAGTAGTTCAGACGCCGGGACAGGGTACGGAAAACTGTTTTTT
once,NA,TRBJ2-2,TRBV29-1,CSVEVRNTGELFF,TGCAGCGTTGAAGTTAGGAACACCGGGGAGCTGTTTTTT
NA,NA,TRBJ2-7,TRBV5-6,CASSLPGDGYEQYF,TGTGCCAGCAGCTTACCGGGAGATGGGTACGAGCAGTACTTC
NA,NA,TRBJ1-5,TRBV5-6,CASSLADRPNQPQHF,TGTGCCAGCAGCTTGGCCGACAGACCCAATCAGCCCCAGCATTTT
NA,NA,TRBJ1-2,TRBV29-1,CSVEDRYRDYGYTF,TGCAGCGTTGAAGATCGCTACAGGGACTATGGCTACACCTTC
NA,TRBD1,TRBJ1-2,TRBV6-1,CASSLTGGGLYGYTF,TGTGCCAGCAGCTTGACAGGGGGAGGGTTATATGGCTACACCTTC
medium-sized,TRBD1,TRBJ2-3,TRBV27,CASSTPQGSTDTQYF,TGTGCCAGCAGTACACCACAGGGGAGCACAGATACGCAGTATTTT
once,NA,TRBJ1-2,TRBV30,CAWKGDKNYGYTF,TGTGCCTGGAAAGGGGACAAGAACTATGGCTACACCTTC
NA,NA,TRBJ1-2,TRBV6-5,CASSSTGSGYTF,TGTGCCAGCAGTTCAACAGGGTCGGGCTACACCTTC
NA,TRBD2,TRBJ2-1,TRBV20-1,CSASWRGGRNEQFF,TGCAGTGCTAGTTGGCGGGGGGGCCGGAATGAGCAGTTCTTC